The present T cell receptor beta chain was sequenced within a study of PD-1 blockade in classical Hodgkin lymphoma. Turning to the study itself: Intravenous infusions of nivolumab 3 mg/kg reached patients every 2 weeks.

As concerns this clone: Its cognate antigen is unknown.

CDR1 and CDR2 (germline): SGHTA, FQGNSA. V was clipped by 1 base and J by 7 bases, with 10 bases between them. CDR3 length equals 14 residues. Produced via immunoSEQ multiplex PCR; TCRdb's table is partial and in-frame only. This table holds roughly 40,000 clones, 88% found once. Brentuximab vedotin exposure varied, and every patient relapsed after autologous stem cell transplantation. General study results and limits: Repertoires differed for reasons still undefined, possibly disease activity or prior therapy. Complete responders showed a baseline diversity that resembled the diversity of newly diagnosed patients. Diversity in CD4+ TCRs, unlike that measured in CD8+ TCRs, had risen significantly by C4D1.

The TCR comes from a human donor with classical Hodgkin lymphoma. The V call is TRBV7-2, the J call TRBJ1-4; no clear D gene. The sequencing used peripheral blood mononuclear cells (PBMCs), collected at baseline. The chain's CDR3 is CASSLEGGSEKLFF. The CDR3 coding sequence is TGTGCCAGCAGCTTAGAGGGAGGTAGTGAAAAACTGTTTTTT.